Listed below are T cell receptor beta chains from one sample, sequenced in a study of blood T cell repertoires in COVID-19. The repertoire was sequenced with immunoSEQ multiplex PCR; TCRdb's copy has only in-frame clones and lacks some. The repertoire holds 350,000 to 400,000 clones, with roughly 90% as singletons. Sequenced material: PBMCs or T cells enriched from blood (not recorded which). These receptors originate from a woman younger than 45 who had recovered from COVID-19. CDR3s include the opening cysteine and the closing phenylalanine or tryptophan. D genes are given only for firm matches. Where a row states a size, it is once, few, many or the class of an expanded clone; other rows omit it.

d_call: NA
clone_size: NA
v_call: TRBV18
j_call: TRBJ1-3
cdr3_aa: CASSPSGVGNTIYF
cdr3_nt: TGTGCCAGCTCACCATCAGGGGTTGGAAACACCATATATTTT

d_call: TRBD1
clone_size: NA
v_call: TRBV3-1/TRBV3-2
j_call: TRBJ1-1
cdr3_aa: CASSQLRGTEAFF
cdr3_nt: TGTGCCAGCAGCCAACTCAGGGGGACTGAAGCTTTCTTT

d_call: TRBD1
clone_size: NA
v_call: TRBV7-6
j_call: TRBJ2-1
cdr3_aa: CASNPQGQGVNEQFF
cdr3_nt: TGTGCCAGCAACCCCCAGGGACAGGGTGTGAATGAGCAGTTCTTC

d_call: NA
clone_size: NA
v_call: TRBV5-1
j_call: TRBJ1-6
cdr3_aa: CASSLASGGTSGSPLHF
cdr3_nt: TGCGCCAGCAGCTTGGCGTCCGGCGGGACTTCGGGTTCACCCCTCCACTTT

d_call: TRBD2
clone_size: NA
v_call: TRBV27
j_call: TRBJ2-5
cdr3_aa: CASTSGGPGRGETQYF
cdr3_nt: TGTGCCAGCACGTCGGGGGGTCCGGGTCGTGGTGAGACCCAGTACTTC

d_call: TRBD2
clone_size: NA
v_call: TRBV7-2
j_call: TRBJ2-1
cdr3_aa: CASSSLAGDSYNEQFF
cdr3_nt: TGTGCCAGCAGCTCGCTAGCGGGGGATAGCTACAATGAGCAGTTCTTC

d_call: TRBD1
clone_size: NA
v_call: TRBV11-2
j_call: TRBJ2-3
cdr3_aa: CASSGTVVHRGSTDTQYF
cdr3_nt: TGTGCCAGCAGCGGGACAGTCGTCCACCGGGGTAGCACAGATACGCAGTATTTT

d_call: TRBD2
clone_size: once
v_call: TRBV5-4
j_call: TRBJ2-1
cdr3_aa: CASSLWNGRAEYNEQFF
cdr3_nt: TGTGCCAGCAGCTTGTGGAACGGGAGGGCCGAGTACAATGAGCAGTTCTTC

d_call: TRBD2
clone_size: NA
v_call: TRBV10-3
j_call: TRBJ2-1
cdr3_aa: CASSPSGGTSGRGEQFF
cdr3_nt: TGTGCCTCCAGCCCCTCTGGAGGGACTAGCGGGAGAGGTGAGCAGTTCTTC

d_call: NA
clone_size: NA
v_call: TRBV6-5
j_call: TRBJ1-2
cdr3_aa: CASSPGQNYGYTF
cdr3_nt: TGTGCCAGCAGCCCCGGACAGAACTATGGCTACACCTTC

d_call: TRBD2
clone_size: NA
v_call: TRBV5-8
j_call: TRBJ2-3
cdr3_aa: CASSSQRGTPNTDTQYF
cdr3_nt: TGTGCCAGCAGCTCCCAGCGGGGGACTCCGAACACAGATACGCAGTATTTT

d_call: NA
clone_size: NA
v_call: TRBV5-1
j_call: TRBJ1-2
cdr3_aa: CASSLEAVYGYTF
cdr3_nt: TGCGCCAGCAGCTTGGAGGCGGTGTATGGCTACACCTTC

d_call: NA
clone_size: once
v_call: TRBV30
j_call: TRBJ1-2
cdr3_aa: CAWSQGGGGYTF
cdr3_nt: TGTGCCTGGAGTCAGGGAGGGGGTGGCTACACCTTC

d_call: NA
clone_size: NA
v_call: TRBV18
j_call: TRBJ1-4
cdr3_aa: CASSPPSGKLFF
cdr3_nt: TGTGCCAGCTCACCACCGAGTGGAAAACTGTTTTTT

d_call: NA
clone_size: NA
v_call: TRBV19
j_call: TRBJ1-5
cdr3_aa: CASSIHSYSNQPQHF
cdr3_nt: TGTGCCAGTAGTATCCACAGCTATAGCAATCAGCCCCAGCATTTT

d_call: NA
clone_size: NA
v_call: TRBV5-1
j_call: TRBJ1-1
cdr3_aa: CASSQQGRGTEAFF
cdr3_nt: TGCGCCAGCAGCCAGCAGGGGAGAGGCACTGAAGCTTTCTTT

d_call: TRBD2
clone_size: NA
v_call: TRBV5-1
j_call: TRBJ2-7
cdr3_aa: CASSLISGVYEQYF
cdr3_nt: TGCGCCAGCAGCTTGATTAGCGGGGTCTACGAGCAGTACTTC

d_call: NA
clone_size: NA
v_call: TRBV10-3
j_call: TRBJ2-1
cdr3_aa: CAIKGPTGGNEQFF
cdr3_nt: TGTGCCATCAAAGGGCCCACCGGGGGCAATGAGCAGTTCTTC

d_call: NA
clone_size: NA
v_call: TRBV7-9
j_call: TRBJ2-2
cdr3_aa: CASRGGGIGALFF
cdr3_nt: TGTGCCAGCAGGGGAGGAGGTATCGGGGCGCTGTTTTTT

d_call: NA
clone_size: NA
v_call: TRBV12-5
j_call: TRBJ2-7
cdr3_aa: CASGLESSYEQYF
cdr3_nt: TGTGCTAGTGGATTAGAGAGCTCCTACGAGCAGTACTTC

d_call: NA
clone_size: once
v_call: TRBV9
j_call: TRBJ2-4
cdr3_aa: CASSVGQGNGNIQYF
cdr3_nt: TGTGCCAGCAGCGTAGGGCAGGGGAATGGAAACATTCAGTACTTC

d_call: NA
clone_size: NA
v_call: TRBV19
j_call: TRBJ1-2
cdr3_aa: CASKNQGGAEYGYTF
cdr3_nt: TGTGCCAGTAAAAACCAAGGGGGGGCTGAGTATGGCTACACCTTC

d_call: NA
clone_size: NA
v_call: TRBV7-9
j_call: TRBJ1-1
cdr3_aa: CASGQHTEAFF
cdr3_nt: TGTGCCTCCGGACAGCACACTGAAGCTTTCTTT

d_call: NA
clone_size: NA
v_call: TRBV7-8
j_call: TRBJ1-3
cdr3_aa: CASSASGSVSGNTIYF
cdr3_nt: TGTGCCAGCAGCGCGTCAGGTTCGGTCTCTGGAAACACCATATATTTT

d_call: TRBD1
clone_size: NA
v_call: TRBV12-3/TRBV12-4
j_call: TRBJ1-5
cdr3_aa: CASRGQGNQPQHF
cdr3_nt: TGTGCCAGCAGGGGACAGGGCAATCAGCCCCAGCATTTT

d_call: NA
clone_size: NA
v_call: TRBV5-1
j_call: TRBJ2-3
cdr3_aa: CASSSGGTDTQYF
cdr3_nt: TGCGCCAGCAGCTCCGGGGGCACAGATACGCAGTATTTT

d_call: NA
clone_size: NA
v_call: TRBV29-1
j_call: TRBJ1-3
cdr3_aa: CSVGTSGNTIYF
cdr3_nt: TGCAGCGTCGGGACATCAGGAAACACCATATATTTT

d_call: NA
clone_size: NA
v_call: TRBV12-3/TRBV12-4
j_call: TRBJ1-2
cdr3_aa: CASSRTHSGYTF
cdr3_nt: TGTGCCAGCAGTCGGACACATTCCGGCTACACCTTC

d_call: TRBD2
clone_size: NA
v_call: TRBV19
j_call: TRBJ2-2
cdr3_aa: CASSRQPLAGGDTGELFF
cdr3_nt: TGTGCCAGTAGCAGGCAACCTCTAGCGGGAGGGGATACCGGGGAGCTGTTTTTT

d_call: NA
clone_size: NA
v_call: TRBV2
j_call: TRBJ1-6
cdr3_aa: CASSEGGGWSPLHF
cdr3_nt: TGTGCCAGCTCAGAAGGGGGGGGTTGGTCACCCCTCCACTTT

d_call: NA
clone_size: NA
v_call: TRBV11-2
j_call: TRBJ2-7
cdr3_aa: CASSLGAGATYEQYF
cdr3_nt: TGTGCCAGCAGCTTGGGGGCGGGGGCCACCTACGAGCAGTACTTC

d_call: NA
clone_size: NA
v_call: TRBV3-1/TRBV3-2
j_call: TRBJ2-2
cdr3_aa: CASSQRANTGELFF
cdr3_nt: TGTGCCAGCAGCCAACGGGCGAACACCGGGGAGCTGTTTTTT

d_call: NA
clone_size: NA
v_call: TRBV7-8
j_call: TRBJ2-1
cdr3_aa: CASSPSQGLYNEQFF
cdr3_nt: TGTGCCAGCAGCCCCTCACAGGGCCTCTACAATGAGCAGTTCTTC

d_call: NA
clone_size: NA
v_call: TRBV29-1
j_call: TRBJ1-1
cdr3_aa: CSVDQGYTEAFF
cdr3_nt: TGCAGCGTTGATCAGGGGTACACTGAAGCTTTCTTT

d_call: NA
clone_size: NA
v_call: TRBV19
j_call: TRBJ2-3
cdr3_aa: CASSPNAQSTDTQYF
cdr3_nt: TGTGCCAGTAGTCCCAACGCCCAGAGCACAGATACGCAGTATTTT

d_call: TRBD2
clone_size: NA
v_call: TRBV3-1/TRBV3-2
j_call: TRBJ2-3
cdr3_aa: CASSLAGGPSDTQYF
cdr3_nt: TGTGCCAGCAGCTTAGCGGGGGGGCCCTCAGATACGCAGTATTTT

d_call: NA
clone_size: NA
v_call: TRBV7-9
j_call: TRBJ2-6
cdr3_aa: CASSLVGSGANVLTF
cdr3_nt: TGTGCCAGCAGCTTAGTCGGCTCTGGGGCCAACGTCCTGACTTTC

d_call: NA
clone_size: NA
v_call: TRBV7-2
j_call: TRBJ2-5
cdr3_aa: CASSPRQMIQETQYF
cdr3_nt: TGTGCCAGCAGCCCCCGACAGATGATACAAGAGACCCAGTACTTC

d_call: NA
clone_size: NA
v_call: TRBV4-1
j_call: TRBJ1-6
cdr3_aa: CASSQVDRSPLHF
cdr3_nt: TGCGCCAGCAGCCAAGTAGATAGATCACCCCTCCACTTT

d_call: TRBD1
clone_size: NA
v_call: TRBV5-5
j_call: TRBJ1-5
cdr3_aa: CASSLDRGSGSRNQPQHF
cdr3_nt: TGTGCCAGCAGCTTGGACAGGGGTTCTGGCAGTCGGAATCAGCCCCAGCATTTT

d_call: NA
clone_size: NA
v_call: TRBV7-9
j_call: TRBJ1-5
cdr3_aa: CASSAGEGQPQHF
cdr3_nt: TGTGCCAGCTCTGCGGGGGAGGGACAGCCCCAGCATTTT